These 21 T cell receptor beta chains share one sample of origin, sequenced in a study of low-dose radiotherapy and immunotherapy resistance in tumors. Alpha and beta chains were covered, as first-strand cDNA relied on TRAV- and TRBV-specific primers. The TCRs were subjected to amplification over 20 PCR cycles employing a constant-region primer in conjunction with a V-primer adapter. TCRdb reprocessed the reads with MiXCR, giving one entry per CDR3 protein. The sample includes approximately 84,000 distinct CDR3 sequences, around a sixth of them seen just once. Time point defined: after trial treatment. The sample's treatment: LDRT plus nivolumab, ipilimumab, low-dose cyclophosphamide and aspirin (RACIN trial). Sequencing was performed on PBMCs, taken after low-dose radiotherapy plus immunotherapy. The receptors here all came from a male donor with prostate cancer.

This clonotype was recorded at least ten times. This chain uses TRBV10-3 with TRBJ1-1, with D possibly matching TRBD1 (5 bases). Deletions cut 6 bases from V and 7 bases from J, with 12 bases between. The CDR3 spans 12 residues. Germline V gene data show CDR1 as ENHRY and CDR2 as SYGVKD. CDR3 DNA sequence: TGTGCCATCAGGGCGGTCGGGGGTGAAGCTTTCTTT. Translating it yields CAIRAVGGEAFF.

This chain links TRBV20-1 with TRBJ2-1; a weak D match, TRBD2 (6 bases). This CDR3 is built from 15 residues. Trimming removed 4 bases from V and 1 base from J, with 14 bases in between. Germline-derived CDR1 and CDR2 are DFQATT and SNEGSKA (reference sequence). CDR3 sequence (DNA): TGCAGTGCTAATAGTTTTAGCGGTTCCTACAATGAGCAGTTCTTC. Amino acid sequence: CSANSFSGSYNEQFF.

This clonotype was picked up many times. This sequence joins TRBV29-1 and TRBJ2-7; D is possibly TRBD1 (5 bases). Germline-derived CDR1 and CDR2 are SQVTM and ANQGSEA. This CDR3 has 14 amino acids. Deletions cut 3 bases from V and 0 bases from J, with 12 bases between. The CDR3, as DNA: TGCAGCGTTGAGTCCAGGGAACCCTCCTACGAGCAGTACTTC. Encoded protein: CSVESREPSYEQYF.

The table lists this clonotype with many counts. The chain joins TRBV18 to TRBJ2-7; tentatively, D is TRBD1 (5 bases). The V end lost 6 bases, the J end lost 2 bases, and 14 bases lay between the germline ends. Germline V gene sequence: CDR1 KGHSH, CDR2 LQKENI. This CDR3 has 14 residues. This CDR3 reads CASSPQGLPYEQYF. In nucleotides, the CDR3 is TGTGCCAGCTCCCCCCAGGGTTTACCCTACGAGCAGTACTTC.

This clonotype was recorded many times. The chain is built from TRBV9 and TRBJ2-6; either TRBD1 or TRBD2 may supply D (6 bases each). The CDR3 covers 15 residues. Trimming removed 5 bases at V and 2 bases at J, with 11 bases between. Germline-derived CDR1 and CDR2 are SGDLS and YYNGEE. Here the CDR3 reads CASREGGPGANVLTF. CDR3 nucleotides: TGTGCCAGCAGAGAGGGGGGCCCTGGGGCCAACGTCCTGACTTTC.

This clonotype was picked up many times. The CDR3 DNA follows: TGTGCCAGCAGTGGGGGTCCTAGCGGGAGGAGAGAGCAGTACTTC. It specifies CASSGGPSGRREQYF. V gene TRBV28 combines with J gene TRBJ2-7; 11 bases are shared with TRBD2. CDR1 is MDHEN and CDR2 is SYDVKM in the germline V gene. The CDR3 has 15 amino acids. The V segment lost 5 bases and the J segment 7 bases; nucleotides outside the gene matches: 10.

The V gene is TRBV5-1, the J gene TRBJ2-5; 11 bases map to TRBD2. V shed 5 bases, J shed 2 bases, and the junction held 11 bases outside the gene matches. The CDR3 has 17 residues. Germline CDR1 SGHRS, CDR2 YFSETQ. CDR3 coding DNA: TGCGCCAGCAGAGGGACTAGCGGCGATTCGGGGCAAGAGACCCAGTACTTC. Its translation is CASRGTSGDSGQETQYF.

Concerning this clonotype: A far larger clone is just one base off, so this is likely a read error. DNA for the CDR3: TGTGCCAGCAGCTCAGTACGGGATTCACCCCTCCGCTTT. This gives the protein CASSSVRDSPLRF. The V gene is TRBV7-9, the J gene TRBJ1-6; D call uncertain. The CDR3 totals 13 residues. Germline CDR1 reads SEHNR; CDR2 reads FQNEAQ (reference sequence).

This clonotype was seen repeatedly, ten times or more. This chain connects TRBV20-1 to TRBJ2-3; 12 nucleotides align to TRBD2. Germline CDR1 is DFQATT and CDR2 is SNEGSKA (reference sequence). Losses at the gene ends were 6 bases for V and 4 bases for J; bases not matched to a gene: 5. CDR3 length: 14 amino acids. CDR3 bases: TGCAGTGCCACGACTAGCGGGAGTGCAGATACGCAGTATTTT. Encoded protein: CSATTSGSADTQYF.

This clonotype was found many times. The chain uses TRBV28 and TRBJ2-5; D is uncertain. The CDR3 loop spans 15 amino acids. V lost 6 bases to trimming and J lost 1 base, with 15 bases between them. Per germline, CDR1 MDHEN and CDR2 SYDVKM. This CDR3 reads CASSPEIRSQETQYF. CDR3 DNA sequence: TGTGCCAGCAGCCCTGAAATCCGGTCCCAAGAGACCCAGTACTTC.

This clonotype was seen at least ten times. The rearrangement joins TRBV7-2 to TRBJ2-7, with TRBD1 identical over 8 bases. V shed 1 base and J 2 bases; nucleotides not matched to a gene: 4. Germline CDR1 SGHTA, CDR2 FQGNSA. The CDR3 contains 15 residues. CDR3 protein: CASSLGGQGTYEQYF. The CDR3 coding sequence is TGTGCCAGCAGCTTAGGAGGACAGGGTACCTACGAGCAGTACTTC.

This rearrangement joins TRBV20-1 to TRBJ1-2, with 7 bases fitting TRBD1. V lost 1 base, J lost 1 base, and 6 bases stayed unmatched. There are 15 residues in the CDR3. Looked up from germline, CDR1 is DFQATT and CDR2 is SNEGSKA (reference sequence). The CDR3 DNA reads TGCAGTGCTAGAGGGGGTGGACAGGATAACTATGGCTACACCTTC. The encoded protein is CSARGGGQDNYGYTF.

This clonotype was observed at least ten times. The chain combines TRBV7-2 with TRBJ1-6; 7 bases match TRBD1. Per the germline V gene, CDR1 is SGHTA and CDR2 is FQGNSA. After removal of 4 bases from V and 10 bases from J, the junction contained 10 bases not matched to a gene. The CDR3 contains 15 residues. The CDR3 DNA reads TGTGCCAGCAGCTCCGCCTTAACAGGGGCATCACCCCTCCACTTT. Its protein product is CASSSALTGASPLHF.

In this sample, this clonotype turned up many times. The chain recombines TRBV28 with TRBJ2-7, with D possibly matching TRBD1 (5 bases). Looked up from germline, CDR1 is MDHEN and CDR2 is SYDVKM. The CDR3 is 12 amino acids. V was pared by 11 bases and J by 3 bases, with 14 bases between. CDR3 DNA: TGTGCCGTTCAGGGTATTGGCTACGAGCAGTACTTC. Protein product: CAVQGIGYEQYF.

The chain joins TRBV20-1 to TRBJ1-5; D unresolved. Deletions cut 8 bases from V and 3 bases from J, with 17 bases between. The CDR3 is made up of 14 amino acids. Per the germline V gene, CDR1 is DFQATT and CDR2 is SNEGSKA (reference sequence). CDR3 amino acids: CSTRVGSINQPQHF. The CDR3 bases are TGCAGTACCCGCGTGGGGAGTATCAATCAGCCCCAGCATTTT.

This clonotype was found many times. The chain employs TRBV30 and TRBJ2-7; a possible D gene is TRBD1 (7 bases). Trimming pared 8 bases from V and 3 bases from J, leaving 17 bases between. The CDR3 runs 13 residues. Per the germline V gene, CDR1 is GTSNPN and CDR2 is SVGIG (reference sequence). DNA for the CDR3: TGTGCCACACAGGGGTCGGGGGTCTACGAGCAGTACTTC. The encoded protein is CATQGSGVYEQYF.

Many counts were recorded for this clonotype. V is TRBV4-3 and J is TRBJ1-2; 7 bases are shared with TRBD1. CDR3 length: 16 amino acids. V shed 0 bases, J shed 5 bases, and the junction held 9 bases outside the gene matches. Germline V gene lookup returns CDR1 LGHNA and CDR2 YSLEER. In DNA, the CDR3 is TGCGCCAGCAGCCAAGAGGGGAGGGGGCGCGGATATGGCTACACCTTC. Residues: CASSQEGRGRGYGYTF.

This clonotype showed up many times. The chain employs TRBV29-1 and TRBJ2-7; 9 nucleotides line up with TRBD1. The length of the CDR3 is 14 residues. The germline gives CDR1 SQVTM, CDR2 ANQGSEA. Trimming at V came to 1 base and at J to 1 base, leaving 2 bases not matched to a gene. The CDR3 is CSVEGDRASYEQYF. In DNA, the CDR3 is TGCAGCGTTGAAGGGGACAGGGCGTCCTACGAGCAGTACTTC.

This clonotype was recorded many times. The V gene is TRBV29-1, the J gene TRBJ2-1, with D perhaps TRBD2 (5 bases). Deletions cut 5 bases from V and 5 bases from J, with 16 bases between. Looked up from germline, CDR1 is SQVTM and CDR2 is ANQGSEA. CDR3 length: 14 residues. The CDR3: CSVSRSSRNNEQFF. CDR3 bases: TGCAGCGTTTCCAGGTCTAGCAGGAACAATGAGCAGTTCTTC.

The table lists this clonotype with many counts. The rearrangement joins TRBV19 to TRBJ2-5; 9 bases map to TRBD1. V was pared by 5 bases and J by 5 bases, with 6 bases of the junction left unmatched. This CDR3 has 14 amino acids. Germline V gene sequence: CDR1 LNHDA, CDR2 SQIVND (reference sequence). CDR3 amino acids: CASSLRQGVETQYF. For the CDR3, the DNA is TGTGCCAGTAGTCTTCGACAGGGGGTTGAGACCCAGTACTTC. The complete variable domain, with remaining parts taken from reference TRBV19 and TRBJ2-5, reads DGGITQSPKYLFRKEGQNVTLSCEQNLNHDAMYWYRQDPGQGLRLIYYSQIVNDFQKGDIAEGYSVSREKKESFPLTVTSAQKNPTAFYLCASSLRQGVETQYFGPGTRLLVL.

This clonotype was counted at least ten times. V gene TRBV4-3 combines with J gene TRBJ2-5; 8 bases line up with TRBD2. The CDR3 spans 16 residues. Germline assignment: CDR1 LGHNA and CDR2 YSLEER. Trimming at V came to 3 bases and at J to 4 bases, leaving 10 bases not matched to a gene. Written as DNA, the CDR3 is TGCGCCAGCAGCCAGGATACTAGCGGAGGGGGAGAGACCCAGTACTTC. Protein: CASSQDTSGGGETQYF.